This TCR beta chain was profiled in a study of T cells in Graves' hyperthyroidism and ophthalmopathy. On the study more broadly: Before treatment of any kind, peripheral blood was taken at initial diagnosis.

Study findings and constraints: A median around 5.9 months before onset, the model predicted ophthalmopathy.

RNA transcripts gave rise to amplified TCR beta CDR3 regions. A first-round RT-PCR of the TCR CDR3 used the HTBI primer set. TCRdb reprocessed the multiplex PCR reads via MiXCR and lists one record per CDR3 protein. The repertoire holds hundreds of thousands of distinct CDR3 sequences, with about 14% as singletons. The CDR3 has 16 residues. Germline trimming cut 4 bases from V and 6 bases from J; bases unmatched to any gene: 8. Per germline, CDR1 MNHNS and CDR2 SASEGT. There are many counts of this clonotype. What it recognizes is unknown. The V and J genes are TRBV6-1 and TRBJ2-7; 14 nucleotides match TRBD2. The receptor was derived from a woman between 18 and 29 years old with Graves' hyperthyroidism. The sample consisted of blood. This CDR3 is CASSAGTSGRSSEQYF. CDR3 nucleotides: TGTGCCAGCAGTGCCGGGACTAGCGGGAGAAGCTCCGAGCAGTACTTC.